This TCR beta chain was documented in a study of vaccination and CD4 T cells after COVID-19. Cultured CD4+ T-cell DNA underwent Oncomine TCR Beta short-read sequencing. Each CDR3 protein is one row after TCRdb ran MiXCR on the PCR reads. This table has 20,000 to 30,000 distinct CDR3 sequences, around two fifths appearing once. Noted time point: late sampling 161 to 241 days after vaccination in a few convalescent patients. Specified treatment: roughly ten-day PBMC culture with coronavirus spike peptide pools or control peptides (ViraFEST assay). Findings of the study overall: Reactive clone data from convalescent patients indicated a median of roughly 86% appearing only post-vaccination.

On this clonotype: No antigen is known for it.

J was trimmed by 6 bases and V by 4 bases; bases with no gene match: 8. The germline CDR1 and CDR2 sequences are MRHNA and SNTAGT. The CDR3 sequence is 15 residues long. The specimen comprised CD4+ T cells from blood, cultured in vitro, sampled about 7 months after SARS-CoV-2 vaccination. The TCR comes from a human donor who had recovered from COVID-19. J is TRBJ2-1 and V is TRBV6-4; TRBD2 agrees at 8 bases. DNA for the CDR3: TGTGCCAGCAGTGCTAATAGCGGGATTTTCAATGAGCAGTTCTTC. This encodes CASSANSGIFNEQFF.